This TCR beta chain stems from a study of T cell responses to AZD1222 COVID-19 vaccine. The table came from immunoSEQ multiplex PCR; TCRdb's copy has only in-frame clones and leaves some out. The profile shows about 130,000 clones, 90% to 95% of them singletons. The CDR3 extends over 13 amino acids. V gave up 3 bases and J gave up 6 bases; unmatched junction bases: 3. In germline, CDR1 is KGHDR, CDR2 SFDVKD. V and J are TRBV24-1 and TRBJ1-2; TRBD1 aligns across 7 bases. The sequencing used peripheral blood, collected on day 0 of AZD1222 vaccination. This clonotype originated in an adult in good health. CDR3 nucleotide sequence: TGTGCCACCAGTGATAGGACAGGACATGGCTACACCTTC. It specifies CATSDRTGHGYTF.